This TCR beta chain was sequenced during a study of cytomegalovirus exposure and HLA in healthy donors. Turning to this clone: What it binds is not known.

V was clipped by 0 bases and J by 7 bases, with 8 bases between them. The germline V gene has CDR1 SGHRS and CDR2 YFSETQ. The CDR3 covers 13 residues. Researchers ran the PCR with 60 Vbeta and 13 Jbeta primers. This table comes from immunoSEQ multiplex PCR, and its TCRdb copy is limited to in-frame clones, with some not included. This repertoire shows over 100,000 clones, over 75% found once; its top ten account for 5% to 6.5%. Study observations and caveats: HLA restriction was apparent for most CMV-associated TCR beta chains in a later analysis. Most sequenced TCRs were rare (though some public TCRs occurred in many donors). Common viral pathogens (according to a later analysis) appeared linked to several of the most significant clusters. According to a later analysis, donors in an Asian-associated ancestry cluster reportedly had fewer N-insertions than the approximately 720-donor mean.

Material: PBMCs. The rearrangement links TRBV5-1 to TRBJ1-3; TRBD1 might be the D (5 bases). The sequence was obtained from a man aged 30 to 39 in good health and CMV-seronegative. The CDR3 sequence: CASSLGGENTIYF. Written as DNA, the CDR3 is TGCGCCAGCAGCTTGGGGGGCGAGAACACCATATATTTT.